This entry concerns a single TCR beta chain. Its antigen is unidentified. The source of the sample is a study of long-term antiretroviral therapy in people with HIV. Study-level findings and limits: Compared with controls, HIV repertoires showed narrower CDR3 length ranges.

With survey level as its setting, the immunoSEQ assay was v3.0. Per-sample sequencing targets were roughly 40,000-50,000 T-cell genomes. TCRdb keeps only in-frame clones here, not all; method: immunoSEQ multiplex PCR. The data show about 33,000 clones, with 95% to 96% seen just once and under 3% held by the top ten. Each specimen consisted of roughly 1-11 million cryopreserved PBMC prior to extraction of DNA. Sample: unsorted PBMCs, taken roughly 6.4 years after starting antiretroviral therapy. The source of this sequence is a man aged 25-45 years with HIV.

The CDR3 sequence: CAWSLSYEQYF. CDR3 coding DNA: TGTGCCTGGAGTCTATCCTACGAGCAGTACTTC. The rearrangement joins TRBV30 to TRBJ2-7; no definite D call. Germline loops: CDR1 GTSNPN, CDR2 SVGIG (reference sequence). This CDR3 has 11 residues. The germline V and J ends were trimmed by 2 bases and 1 base, with 3 bases remaining between them.